One and the same sample provided the 6 T cell receptor beta chains below, sequenced in a study of cytomegalovirus exposure and HLA in healthy donors. The PCR made use of 60 Vbeta and 13 Jbeta primers. Measured with immunoSEQ multiplex PCR; TCRdb has only the in-frame clones, and not every one. The sample yields tens of thousands of clones, approximately 73% seen once. The sequencing input was PBMCs. The receptors derive from a man aged 45-60 years in good health and CMV-seronegative.

There are a few counts of this clone. This chain links TRBV2 with TRBJ1-2; 11 bases line up with TRBD1. The length of the CDR3 is 15 residues. With V trimmed by 5 bases and J by 11 bases, 13 bases remained unmatched. Germline CDR1 is SNHLY and CDR2 is FYNNEI. The CDR3 DNA sequence: TGTGCCAGCAGTACCAAGTTGGGGACAGGGGGGCGTTACACCTTC. As protein: CASSTKLGTGGRYTF.

The gene calls are TRBV21-1 and TRBJ2-1; whether TRBD2, the table's D call, matches the DNA was not checked. TRBV21-1 is a pseudogene. This CDR3 has 15 residues. This chain's CDR3 is CASSKAGTSHNEQFF. CDR3 nucleotide sequence: TGTGCCAGCAGCAAAGCAGGGACTAGCCACAATGAGCAGTTCTTC.

V gene TRBV9 combines with J gene TRBJ2-3; the match to TRBD1 covers 7 bases. CDR3 length: 14 residues. From germline, CDR1 is SGDLS and CDR2 YYNGEE. The V segment lost 1 base and the J segment 5 bases; nucleotides outside the gene matches: 4. CDR3 amino acids: CASSVSQGEDTQYF. For the CDR3, the DNA is TGTGCCAGCAGCGTATCCCAGGGGGAAGATACGCAGTATTTT. The complete variable domain, with remaining parts taken from reference TRBV9 and TRBJ2-3, reads DSGVTQTPKHLITATGQRVTLRCSPRSGDLSVYWYQQSLDQGLQFLIQYYNGEERAKGNILERFSAQQFPDLHSELNLSSLELGDSALYFCASSVSQGEDTQYFGPGTRLTVL.

The rearrangement links TRBV4-1 to TRBJ2-7, with no clear D. The V gene's germline CDR1 is MGHRA and CDR2 YSYEKL. Trimming took off 1 base at V and 1 base at J, with 5 bases between the two ends. There are 13 residues in the CDR3. The CDR3 is CASSQVPSYEQYF. The CDR3 coding sequence is TGCGCCAGCAGCCAAGTTCCGTCCTACGAGCAGTACTTC.

This chain connects TRBV19 to TRBJ1-1; no definite D call. The V gene's germline CDR1 is LNHDA and CDR2 SQIVND (reference sequence). The CDR3 totals 15 residues. Trimming stripped 4 bases from V and 4 bases from J, with 16 bases between. CDR3 amino acids: CASSTPLQFRTEAFF. The CDR3 nucleotides are TGTGCCAGTAGTACCCCTTTGCAGTTCCGCACTGAAGCTTTCTTT.

This chain connects TRBV7-9 to TRBJ1-2; 9 positions agree with TRBD1. With 2 bases clipped from V and 4 bases from J, the junction kept 5 bases outside the gene matches. Germline V lookup: CDR1 SEHNR, CDR2 FQNEAQ (reference sequence). This CDR3 comprises 15 residues. The CDR3 is CASSLMGQGPYGYTF. DNA for the CDR3: TGTGCCAGCAGCTTAATGGGACAGGGCCCCTATGGCTACACCTTC.